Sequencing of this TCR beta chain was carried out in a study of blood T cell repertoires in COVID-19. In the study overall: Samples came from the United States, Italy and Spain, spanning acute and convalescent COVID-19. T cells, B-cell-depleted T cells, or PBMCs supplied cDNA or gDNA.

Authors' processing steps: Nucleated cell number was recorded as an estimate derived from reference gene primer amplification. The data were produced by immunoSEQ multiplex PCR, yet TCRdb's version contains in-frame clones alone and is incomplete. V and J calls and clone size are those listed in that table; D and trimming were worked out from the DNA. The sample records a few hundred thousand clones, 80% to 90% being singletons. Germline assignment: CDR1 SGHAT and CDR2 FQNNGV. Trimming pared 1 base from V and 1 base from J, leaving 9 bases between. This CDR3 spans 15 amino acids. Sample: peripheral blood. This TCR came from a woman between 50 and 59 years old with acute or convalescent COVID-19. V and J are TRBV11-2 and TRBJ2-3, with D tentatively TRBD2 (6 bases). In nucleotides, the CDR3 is TGTGCCAGCAGCTTAGCTTTAGCGGGCACAGATACGCAGTATTTT. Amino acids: CASSLALAGTDTQYF.